Shown below are 19 T cell receptor beta chains from a single sample sequenced in a study of OX40 agonist ivuxolimab in advanced cancers. The method was immunoSEQ multiplex PCR; TCRdb's version includes in-frame clones alone and lacks a portion of them. This sample has tens of thousands of clones, with approximately 88% found just once. Sequenced material: CD4+ or CD8+ T cells sorted from blood, taken in a trial of the OX40 agonist ivuxolimab. The receptors were sampled from an adult with an advanced solid tumor such as melanoma, head and neck, liver or kidney cancer.

The rearrangement uses TRBV2 and TRBJ2-2; 13 nucleotides line up with TRBD2. The CDR3 sequence is 15 residues long. Germline loops: CDR1 SNHLY, CDR2 FYNNEI. J was trimmed by 5 bases and V by 6 bases; bases with no gene match: 3. The CDR3 DNA reads TGTGCCAGCAGAACGGGACTAGCGGGGACCGGGGAGCTGTTTTTT. This gives the protein CASRTGLAGTGELFF.

The chain combines TRBV4-2 with TRBJ2-5, with D tentatively TRBD1 (5 bases). The end of the DNA fits TRBJ2-7 better, so the J call may be wrong. The CDR3 extends over 15 amino acids. Germline V gene sequence: CDR1 LGHNA, CDR2 YNFKEQ. CDR3 sequence reads: CASSPTPQDSYEQYF. The CDR3 DNA is TGTGCCAGCAGCCCTACTCCCCAAGACAGTTACGAGCAGTACTTC.

The count of this clone is one. This chain connects TRBV5-5 to TRBJ1-4, with D uncertain. This CDR3 region has 14 residues. The V end was cut by 3 bases, the J end by 2 bases, with 8 bases between. Germline V gene data show CDR1 as SGHKS and CDR2 as YYEKEE (reference sequence). As DNA, the CDR3 is TGTGCCAGCAGCTCACCGGGTACTAATGAAAAACTGTTTTTT. Translating it yields CASSSPGTNEKLFF. Supplemented by reference TRBV5-5 and TRBJ1-4, the full variable domain reads DAGVTQSPTHLIKTRGQQVTLRCSPISGHKSVSWYQQVLGQGPQFIFQYYEKEERGRGNFPDRFSARQFPNYSSELNVNALLLGDSALYLCASSSPGTNEKLFFGSGTQLSVL.

The V gene is TRBV19, the J gene TRBJ2-3, with D hard to call. CDR1 and CDR2 from the germline V gene are LNHDA and SQIVND (reference sequence). V was cut by 0 bases and J by 7 bases, with 5 bases left in between. The CDR3 loop spans 12 amino acids. CDR3 region: CASSIEQNTQYF. The CDR3 coding sequence is TGTGCCAGTAGTATAGAGCAAAATACGCAGTATTTT.

The chain is built from TRBV18 and TRBJ1-5; 7 nucleotides match TRBD1. The V gene's germline CDR1 is KGHSH and CDR2 LQKENI. The CDR3 has 20 residues. J lost 0 bases, V lost 2 bases, and 16 bases had no gene match. The CDR3 region is CASSPYQFPGQRYSNQPQHF. CDR3 DNA: TGTGCCAGCTCACCATATCAGTTCCCGGGACAGCGATATAGCAATCAGCCCCAGCATTTT.

The chain recombines TRBV27 with TRBJ1-1; 7 nucleotides align to TRBD1. Germline V gene sequence: CDR1 MNHEY, CDR2 SMNVEV (reference sequence). Trimming at V came to 6 bases and at J to 1 base, leaving 2 bases not matched to a gene. This CDR3 spans 13 amino acids. CDR3 bases: TGTGCCAGCAGACGACAGGGGAACACTGAAGCTTTCTTT. Translation: CASRRQGNTEAFF.

This rearrangement joins TRBV5-1 to TRBJ2-5; 7 bases map to TRBD1. CDR1 SGHRS and CDR2 YFSETQ come from the germline V gene. V dropped 4 bases and J dropped 5; count of bases not matched to a gene: 8. This CDR3 is built from 14 residues. For the CDR3, the DNA is TGCGCCAGCAGCCCCCGTACAGGGGTGGAGACCCAGTACTTC. Protein product: CASSPRTGVETQYF. Supplemented by reference TRBV5-1 and TRBJ2-5, the full variable domain reads KAGVTQTPRYLIKTRGQQVTLSCSPISGHRSVSWYQQTPGQGLQFLFEYFSETQRNKGNFPGRFSGRQFSNSRSEMNVSTLELGDSALYLCASSPRTGVETQYFGPGTRLLVL.

The genes are TRBV2 and TRBJ1-4, with 7 bases that match TRBD1. Germline V gene sequence: CDR1 SNHLY, CDR2 FYNNEI. Unmatched junction bases numbered 10, after V lost 7 bases and J lost 8 bases. The CDR3 spans 14 residues. DNA of the CDR3: TGTGCCAGCACATCCCGGGACAGAGGGGAAAAACTGTTTTTT. This translates into CASTSRDRGEKLFF. Drawing the rest from reference TRBV2 and TRBJ1-4, the complete variable domain is EPEVTQTPSHQVTQMGQEVILRCVPISNHLYFYWYRQILGQKVEFLVSFYNNEISEKSEIFDDQFSVERPDGSNFTLKIRSTKLEDSAMYFCASTSRDRGEKLFFGSGTQLSVL.

As DNA, the CDR3 is TGTGCCAGCAGCCTGAGGGGGCGGAACACTGAAGCTTTCTTT. Translated: CASSLRGRNTEAFF. The gene calls are TRBV16 and TRBJ1-1, with TRBD1 matching 7 bases. With 4 bases clipped from V and 1 base from J, the junction kept 3 bases outside the gene matches. This CDR3 region has 14 residues. Germline-derived CDR1 and CDR2 are KGHSY and FQNENV.

The chain joins TRBV7-9 to TRBJ1-1, with D perhaps TRBD1 (5 bases). Trimming took 5 bases from V and 4 from J, leaving 17 bases between them. CDR1 and CDR2 from the germline V gene are SEHNR and FQNEAQ (reference sequence). The CDR3 contains 15 residues. The CDR3 region is CASSLNRGSGTEAFF. DNA for the CDR3: TGTGCCAGCAGCCTAAATCGGGGCTCAGGCACTGAAGCTTTCTTT.

The CDR3: CSATGQGRGEAFF. The CDR3 nucleotides read TGCAGCGCAACGGGACAGGGGAGGGGTGAAGCTTTCTTT. The rearrangement joins TRBV29-1 to TRBJ1-1; 10 bases are a match to TRBD1. The CDR3 covers 13 residues. Germline V gene sequence: CDR1 SQVTM, CDR2 ANQGSEA. V gave up 7 bases and J gave up 7 bases; unmatched junction bases: 9.

The DNA of the CDR3 is TGTGCCAGCTCACCACTGGCTGGGGCCAACGTCCTGACTTTC. This encodes CASSPLAGANVLTF. The chain joins TRBV18 to TRBJ2-6; D not resolved. Trimming left V 1 base short and J 2 bases short, with 3 bases between. CDR3 length: 14 residues. CDR1 is KGHSH and CDR2 is LQKENI in the germline V gene.

V usage is TRBV6-6 and J usage is TRBJ1-1, with TRBD1 matching 8 bases. This CDR3 has 13 amino acids. Trimming cost V 4 bases and J 2 bases; bases outside gene matches: 0. Germline loops: CDR1 MNHNY, CDR2 SVGAGI (reference sequence). The CDR3 sequence is CASSSGGNTEAFF. The CDR3 DNA is TGTGCCAGCAGTTCAGGGGGCAACACTGAAGCTTTCTTT.

V and J are TRBV21-1 and TRBJ2-1; TRBD1, the table's D call, lacks a check against the DNA. TRBV21-1 is a known pseudogene. The CDR3 has 17 residues. This chain's CDR3 is CASSKKREGRGYNEQFF. As DNA, the CDR3 is TGTGCCAGCAGCAAAAAAAGAGAGGGCAGGGGTTACAATGAGCAGTTCTTC.

This sequence joins TRBV9 and TRBJ1-3; no clear D. The CDR3 length is 12 residues. Germline assignment: CDR1 SGDLS and CDR2 YYNGEE. Between the trimmed V and J ends, which lost 0 bases and 10 bases, there was a span of 8 bases. The CDR3 sequence: CASSVGVGTIYF. The CDR3 DNA follows: TGTGCCAGCAGCGTAGGGGTCGGAACCATATATTTT. Complete variable domain (other parts from reference TRBV9 and TRBJ1-3): DSGVTQTPKHLITATGQRVTLRCSPRSGDLSVYWYQQSLDQGLQFLIQYYNGEERAKGNILERFSAQQFPDLHSELNLSSLELGDSALYFCASSVGVGTIYFGEGSWLTVV.

This sequence joins TRBV10-2 and TRBJ1-6; TRBD1 might be the D (5 bases). This CDR3 region has 16 residues. From germline, CDR1 is WSHSY and CDR2 SAAADI. Trimming pared 0 bases from V and 1 base from J, leaving 7 bases between. CDR3 sequence (DNA): TGCGCCAGCAGTGAGTCCCAGGGTTCCTATAATTCACCCCTCCACTTT. This gives the protein CASSESQGSYNSPLHF.

This chain joins TRBV29-1 and TRBJ2-7, with TRBD1 matching over 7 bases. Germline trimming cut 5 bases from V and 2 bases from J; bases unmatched to any gene: 6. The CDR3 runs 13 residues. CDR1 is SQVTM, CDR2 ANQGSEA, per germline. Written as DNA, the CDR3 is TGCAGCGTTTCGAGGGGGACAGCCTACGAGCAGTACTTC. Translated, it gives CSVSRGTAYEQYF.

The chain couples TRBV28 to TRBJ2-3; 8 bases agree with TRBD2. The CDR3 covers 13 residues. Trimming cost V 6 bases and J 5 bases; bases outside gene matches: 4. The V gene's germline CDR1 is MDHEN and CDR2 SYDVKM. CDR3 DNA: TGTGCCAGCAGCCGGGGGGGGCGAGATACGCAGTATTTT. It yields the protein CASSRGGRDTQYF.

J is TRBJ1-1 and V is TRBV27, with 9 bases lining up with TRBD1. CDR1 is MNHEY, CDR2 SMNVEV, per germline (reference sequence). The CDR3 length is 15 residues. Losses at the gene ends were 1 base for V and 5 bases for J; bases not matched to a gene: 5. CDR3 nucleotides: TGTGCCAGCAGTTTATACAGGGGGCGCGTGACTGAAGCTTTCTTT. Protein product: CASSLYRGRVTEAFF.